The source of this T cell receptor (beta chain) is a study of T cell repertoires in cytomegalovirus infection. As for the study in general: It can be stated that public TCR beta signatures indicated CMV infection as well as a matching HLA type. Regarding the study as a whole: The study identified carriers of CMV plus the relevant HLA from cumulative public TCR beta family frequency. Clonotypes of TCR beta that were HLA-C-restricted and CMV-specific dominated the ex vivo response.

One entry per CDR3 protein, called by TCRdb with MiXCR from the reads. The sample has almost 300,000 distinct CDR3 sequences, around 9.1% seen once. This clonotype was found many times. Its matching antigen is unknown. The CDR3 consists of 14 residues. Per the germline V gene, CDR1 is DFQATT and CDR2 is SNEGSKA (reference sequence). Trimming removed 4 bases from V and 4 bases from J, with 15 bases in between. The sequence was obtained from a human donor in good health (CMV status not recorded). Some clones in this sample may be carry-over from other donors' samples. The V call is TRBV20-1, the J call TRBJ2-3; the D gene is possibly TRBD1 (8 bases). What was sequenced was PBMCs. The CDR3: CSAKTGEGADTQYF. In DNA, the CDR3 is TGCAGTGCTAAGACAGGGGAGGGGGCAGATACGCAGTATTTT.